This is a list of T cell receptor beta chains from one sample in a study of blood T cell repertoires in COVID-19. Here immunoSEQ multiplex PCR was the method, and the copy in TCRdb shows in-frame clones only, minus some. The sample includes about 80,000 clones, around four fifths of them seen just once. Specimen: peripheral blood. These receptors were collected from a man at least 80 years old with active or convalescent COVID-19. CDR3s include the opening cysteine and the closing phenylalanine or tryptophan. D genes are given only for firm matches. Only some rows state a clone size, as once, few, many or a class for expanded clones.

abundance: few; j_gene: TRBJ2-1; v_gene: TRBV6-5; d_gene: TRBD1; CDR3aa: CASSYTGGEQFF; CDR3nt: TGTGCCAGCAGTTACACAGGGGGTGAGCAGTTCTTC
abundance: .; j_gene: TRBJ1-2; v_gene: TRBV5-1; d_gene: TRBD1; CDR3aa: CASSGTGQGYTF; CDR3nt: TGCGCCAGCAGCGGGACAGGACAAGGCTACACCTTC
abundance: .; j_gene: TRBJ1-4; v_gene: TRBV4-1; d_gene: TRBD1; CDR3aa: CASSLYGTGRGEKLFF; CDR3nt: TGCGCCAGCAGCCTATATGGGACAGGGCGGGGTGAAAAACTGTTTTTT
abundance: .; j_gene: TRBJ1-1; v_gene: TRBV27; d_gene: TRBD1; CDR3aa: CASRRGIQGVPNTEAFF; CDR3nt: TGTGCCAGCAGGAGGGGCATACAGGGGGTCCCGAACACTGAAGCTTTCTTT
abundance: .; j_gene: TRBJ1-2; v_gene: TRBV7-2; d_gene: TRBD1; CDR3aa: CASSIDRVTYGYTF; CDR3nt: TGTGCCAGCAGCATCGACAGGGTCACCTATGGCTACACCTTC
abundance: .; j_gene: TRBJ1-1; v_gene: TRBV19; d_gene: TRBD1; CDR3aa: CASSIGQQGVGAFF; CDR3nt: TGTGCCAGTAGTATAGGCCAACAGGGGGTCGGAGCTTTCTTT
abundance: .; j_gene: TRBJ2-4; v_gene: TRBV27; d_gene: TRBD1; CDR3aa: CASGTGRRNIQYF; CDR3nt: TGTGCCAGCGGGACAGGGAGGCGAAACATTCAGTACTTC
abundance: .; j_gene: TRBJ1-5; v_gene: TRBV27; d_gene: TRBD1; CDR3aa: CASSKWAVQGEDQPQHF; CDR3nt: TGTGCCTCCTCCAAGTGGGCTGTGCAGGGGGAAGATCAGCCCCAGCATTTT
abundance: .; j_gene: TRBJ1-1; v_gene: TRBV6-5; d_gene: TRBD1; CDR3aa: CASSYSYRGTEAFF; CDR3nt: TGTGCCAGCAGTTACTCATACAGGGGTACTGAAGCTTTCTTT
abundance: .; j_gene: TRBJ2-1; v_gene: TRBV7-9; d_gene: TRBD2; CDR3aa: CASSSAGGSYNEQFF; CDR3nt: TGTGCCAGCAGCTCAGCGGGAGGCTCCTACAATGAGCAGTTCTTC
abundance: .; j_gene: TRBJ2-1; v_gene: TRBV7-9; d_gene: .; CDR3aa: CASSRPWGRTDDEQFF; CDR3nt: TGTGCCAGCAGCCGCCCGTGGGGGCGGACCGATGATGAGCAGTTCTTC
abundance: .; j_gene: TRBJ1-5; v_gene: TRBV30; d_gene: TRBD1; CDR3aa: CAWSKGQESYSNQPQHF; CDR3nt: TGTGCCTGGAGTAAGGGACAGGAGTCTTATAGCAATCAGCCCCAGCATTTT
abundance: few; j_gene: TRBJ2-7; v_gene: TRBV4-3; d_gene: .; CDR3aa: CASSQDVEGYEQYF; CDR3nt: TGCGCCAGCAGCCAAGATGTCGAGGGTTACGAGCAGTACTTC
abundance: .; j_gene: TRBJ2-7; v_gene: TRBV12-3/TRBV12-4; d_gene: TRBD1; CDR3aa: CASSTTGGYEQYF; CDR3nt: TGTGCCAGCAGTACAACAGGGGGCTACGAGCAGTACTTC
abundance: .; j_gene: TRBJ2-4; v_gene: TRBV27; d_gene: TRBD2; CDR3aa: CASSPGGRVVQYF; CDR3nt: TGTGCCAGCAGTCCGGGAGGGCGAGTCGTTCAGTACTTC
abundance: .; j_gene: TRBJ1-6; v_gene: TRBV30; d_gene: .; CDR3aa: CAWSVQGFQGYNSPLHF; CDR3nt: TGTGCCTGGAGTGTCCAGGGGTTCCAGGGCTATAATTCACCCCTCCACTTT
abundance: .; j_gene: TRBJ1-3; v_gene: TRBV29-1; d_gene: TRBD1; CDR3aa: CSVKTGGRNTIYF; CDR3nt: TGCAGCGTTAAGACAGGGGGCAGAAACACCATATATTTT
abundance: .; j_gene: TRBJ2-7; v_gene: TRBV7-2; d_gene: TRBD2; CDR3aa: CASSLTSGDSYEQYF; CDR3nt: TGTGCCAGCAGCTTAACTAGCGGGGACTCCTACGAGCAGTACTTC
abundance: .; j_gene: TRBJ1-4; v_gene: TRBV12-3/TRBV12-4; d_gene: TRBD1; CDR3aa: CASSGQGRKLFF; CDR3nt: TGTGCCAGCAGTGGACAGGGTCGAAAACTGTTTTTT
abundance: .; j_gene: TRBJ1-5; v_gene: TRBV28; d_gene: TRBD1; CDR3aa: CASRTQGRYSNQPQHF; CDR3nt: TGTGCCAGCAGAACACAGGGGCGATATAGCAATCAGCCCCAGCATTTT
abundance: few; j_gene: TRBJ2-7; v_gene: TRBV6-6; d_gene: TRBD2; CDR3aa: CASSSGLAGDYEQYF; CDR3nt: TGTGCCAGCAGTTCGGGACTAGCGGGGGATTACGAGCAGTACTTC
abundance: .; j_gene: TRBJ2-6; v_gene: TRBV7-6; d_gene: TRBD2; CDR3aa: CASSSLGGAGANVLTF; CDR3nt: TGTGCCAGCAGCTCCCTCGGGGGGGCTGGGGCCAACGTCCTGACTTTC
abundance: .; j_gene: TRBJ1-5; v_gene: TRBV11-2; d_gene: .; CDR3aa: CASSLNRLLRPQHF; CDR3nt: TGTGCCAGCAGTCTAAACCGCTTGCTACGGCCCCAGCATTTT
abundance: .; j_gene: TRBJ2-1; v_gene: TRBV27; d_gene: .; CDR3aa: CASSYTGGGEQFF; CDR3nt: TGTGCCAGCAGTTATACAGGGGGGGGTGAGCAGTTCTTC
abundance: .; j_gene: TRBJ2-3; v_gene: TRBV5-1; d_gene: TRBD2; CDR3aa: CASSPRSGSSEDTQYF; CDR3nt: TGCGCCAGCAGCCCCCGTAGCGGGAGTTCCGAAGATACGCAGTATTTT
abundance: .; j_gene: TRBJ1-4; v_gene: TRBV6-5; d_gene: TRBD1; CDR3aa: CASSYLPGQGGEKLFF; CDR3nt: TGTGCCAGCAGTTACCTACCGGGACAGGGGGGTGAAAAACTGTTTTTT